A single sample is the source of the 16 T cell receptor beta chains below, sequenced in a study of T cell changes during pregnancy in multiple sclerosis. The assay was immunoSEQ multiplex PCR, and TCRdb's table has in-frame clones only and misses some. Of 60,000 to 65,000 clones listed, 90% are singletons. Here the sequenced sample was peripheral blood, taken in the second trimester of pregnancy. All receptors derive from a female donor in good health, enrolled as a control in a pregnancy study.

The gene calls are TRBV6-6 and TRBJ1-5, with TRBD1 identical over 9 bases. Trimming took 4 bases from V and 1 from J; bases not matched to a gene: 5. This CDR3 spans 16 amino acids. The V gene's germline CDR1 is MNHNY and CDR2 SVGAGI (reference sequence). DNA of the CDR3: TGTGCCAGCAGTTTTTCCGGACAGGGGAGCAATCAGCCCCAGCATTTT. Protein product: CASSFSGQGSNQPQHF.

This sequence joins TRBV7-8 and TRBJ1-2, with TRBD1 identical over 7 bases. CDR3 length equals 17 residues. Per germline, CDR1 SGHVS and CDR2 FQNEAQ. V lost 2 bases and J lost 8; bases outside the gene matches: 17. CDR3 region: CASSLYTGQTIGYGYTF. CDR3 in DNA: TGTGCCAGCAGCTTATATACGGGACAGACCATAGGATACGGCTACACCTTC.

CDR3 nucleotide sequence: TGTGCCAGCACCATTGAGGGCAGTCCAGCCTACGAGCAGTACTTC. It yields the protein CASTIEGSPAYEQYF. The rearrangement uses TRBV2 and TRBJ2-7, with D tentatively TRBD2 (5 bases). The length of the CDR3 is 15 residues. Looked up from germline, CDR1 is SNHLY and CDR2 is FYNNEI. The V and J ends lost 7 bases and 2 bases respectively, with 18 bases between them.

The chain links TRBV4-2 to TRBJ2-7; possible D gene TRBD2, 6 bases. Germline V gene sequence: CDR1 LGHNA, CDR2 YNFKEQ. Trimming shortened V by 0 bases and J by 0 bases, and 9 bases separated the two germline ends. This CDR3 spans 15 amino acids. For the CDR3, the DNA is TGTGCCAGCAGCCAAGAACTAGCAGGCTCCTACGAGCAGTACTTC. It codes for CASSQELAGSYEQYF.

The chain employs TRBV7-9 and TRBJ2-3, with 7 bases that match TRBD1. This CDR3 contains 15 residues. Germline CDR1 reads SEHNR; CDR2 reads FQNEAQ (reference sequence). V shed 3 bases, J shed 0 bases, and the junction held 3 bases outside the gene matches. The CDR3 DNA is TGTGCCAGCAGCTTGGGACAGCCAAGCACAGATACGCAGTATTTT. Protein: CASSLGQPSTDTQYF.

The genes are TRBV7-3 and TRBJ1-1; D remains unclear. V was cut by 1 base and J by 1 base, with 7 bases left in between. This CDR3 is built from 14 residues. The germline V gene has CDR1 SGHTA and CDR2 FQGTGA. The CDR3 coding sequence is TGTGCCAGCAGCTTAAGGCAGGAGAACACTGAAGCTTTCTTT. As protein: CASSLRQENTEAFF.

The V call is TRBV6-1, the J call TRBJ1-1, with D perhaps TRBD1 (5 bases). Looked up from germline, CDR1 is MNHNS and CDR2 is SASEGT. V lost 4 bases, J lost 4 bases, and 13 bases lay in between. This CDR3 spans 14 amino acids. CDR3 in DNA: TGTGCCAGCAGTGCGTCAGGAGGGGCCACTGAAGCTTTCTTT. Its protein product is CASSASGGATEAFF.

The chain couples TRBV6-5 to TRBJ1-1; maybe TRBD1 (5 bases). The germline V gene has CDR1 MNHEY and CDR2 SVGAGI. Trimming pared 2 bases from V and 13 bases from J, leaving 17 bases between. The CDR3 runs to 13 residues. The chain's CDR3 is CASSYVNRGGVFF. In DNA, the CDR3 is TGTGCCAGCAGTTACGTAAACCGGGGGGGGGTTTTCTTT.

The table lists this clone with a count of one. This rearrangement joins TRBV7-2 to TRBJ2-3; TRBD2 agrees at 9 bases. The CDR3 has 15 amino acids. Unmatched junction bases numbered 4, after V lost 5 bases and J lost 1 base. Germline assignment: CDR1 SGHTA and CDR2 FQGNSA. The CDR3 reads CASSRGGRGTDTQYF. The CDR3 DNA reads as TGTGCCAGCAGCCGGGGCGGGAGGGGCACAGATACGCAGTATTTT.

This chain connects TRBV28 to TRBJ1-1, with D possibly being TRBD1 (6 bases). The germline V gene encodes CDR1 MDHEN and CDR2 SYDVKM. The V end lost 3 bases, the J end lost 4 bases, and 15 bases lay between the germline ends. The CDR3 loop spans 15 amino acids. In DNA, the CDR3 is TGTGCCAGCAGTTTCCCTTACGGACAGAGCACTGAAGCTTTCTTT. Translation gives CASSFPYGQSTEAFF. Filled out from reference TRBV28 and TRBJ1-1, the complete variable domain reads DVKVTQSSRYLVKRTGEKVFLECVQDMDHENMFWYRQDPGLGLRLIYFSYDVKMKEKGDIPEGYSVSREKKERFSLILESASTNQTSMYLCASSFPYGQSTEAFFGQGTRLTVV.

V gene TRBV5-6 combines with J gene TRBJ1-5; no firm D call. From germline, CDR1 is SGHDT and CDR2 YYEEEE. The V end lost 5 bases, the J end lost 6 bases, and 9 bases lay between the germline ends. The length of the CDR3 is 12 residues. CDR3 bases: TGTGCCAGCAGTTCAACCGGTCAGCCCCAGCATTTT. This translates into CASSSTGQPQHF.

This chain connects TRBV9 to TRBJ1-6; TRBD1 aligns across 7 bases. Trimming at V came to 7 bases and at J to 7 bases, leaving 5 bases not matched to a gene. This CDR3 spans 13 amino acids. CDR1 SGDLS and CDR2 YYNGEE come from the germline V gene. This chain's CDR3 is CASGTAENSPLHF. As DNA, the CDR3 is TGTGCCAGCGGGACAGCCGAAAATTCACCCCTCCACTTT.

This chain connects TRBV30 to TRBJ1-1, with a weak D call TRBD1 (5 bases). Germline lookup yields CDR1 GTSNPN and CDR2 SVGIG (reference sequence). CDR3 length: 13 amino acids. V dropped 4 bases and J dropped 1 base, with 10 bases sitting between them. CDR3 sequence (DNA): TGTGCCTGGAAGTGGGGGGAGAACACTGAAGCTTTCTTT. Residues: CAWKWGENTEAFF.

As regards this clone: An end of the junction does not agree with germline; a read error may underlie this. This chain links TRBV7-7 with TRBJ2-1, with TRBD2 matching over 10 bases. This CDR3 contains 15 residues. Germline V gene data show CDR1 as SSHAT and CDR2 as FNYEAQ (reference sequence). CDR3 nucleotide sequence: TGTGCTAGCAGCCCTAGCGGGAGCCCCTACAATGAGCAGTTCTTC. This codes for CASSPSGSPYNEQFF. Drawing the rest from reference TRBV7-7 and TRBJ2-1, the complete variable domain is GAGVSQSPRYKVTKRGQDVTLRCDPISSHATLYWYQQALGQGPEFLTYFNYEAQPDKSGLPSDRFSAERPEGSISTLTIQRTEQRDSAMYRCASSPSGSPYNEQFFGPGTRLTVL.

The J gene is TRBJ2-7, the V gene TRBV6-5; maybe TRBD1 (6 bases). V lost 8 bases and J lost 3, with 20 bases in between. The length of the CDR3 is 15 residues. Per germline, CDR1 MNHEY and CDR2 SVGAGI. CDR3 nucleotide sequence: TGTGCCAGCTCCTGGGGGCAGGGACCCCTCTACGAGCAGTACTTC. Translated, it gives CASSWGQGPLYEQYF.

This clone has more than one count but fewer than ten. Here the CDR3 DNA reads TGTGCCATTCGGACTCCGGGGGGGACTGAAGCTTTCTTT. This translates into CAIRTPGGTEAFF. This chain uses TRBV19 with TRBJ1-1; D perhaps matches TRBD1 (5 bases). V was trimmed by 10 bases and J by 5 bases, leaving 17 bases between them. This CDR3 is built from 13 residues. The germline V gene encodes CDR1 LNHDA and CDR2 SQIVND (reference sequence).